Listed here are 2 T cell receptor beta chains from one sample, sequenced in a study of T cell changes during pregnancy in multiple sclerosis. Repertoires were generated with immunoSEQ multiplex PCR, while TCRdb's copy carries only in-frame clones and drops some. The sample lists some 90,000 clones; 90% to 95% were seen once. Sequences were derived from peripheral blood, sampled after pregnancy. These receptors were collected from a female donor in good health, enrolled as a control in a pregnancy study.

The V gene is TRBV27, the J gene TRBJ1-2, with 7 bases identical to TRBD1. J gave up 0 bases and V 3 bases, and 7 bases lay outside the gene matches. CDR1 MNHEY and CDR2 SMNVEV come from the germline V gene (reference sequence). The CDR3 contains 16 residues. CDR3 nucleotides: TGTGCCAGCAGTTTCGGACAGGCCAATTCTAACTATGGCTACACCTTC. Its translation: CASSFGQANSNYGYTF.

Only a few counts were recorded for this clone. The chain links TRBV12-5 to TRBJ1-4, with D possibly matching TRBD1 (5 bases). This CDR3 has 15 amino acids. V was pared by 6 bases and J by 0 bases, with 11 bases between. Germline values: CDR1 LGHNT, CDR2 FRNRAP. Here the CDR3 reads CASGAGVSTNEKLFF. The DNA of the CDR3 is TGTGCTAGTGGGGCGGGGGTCTCAACTAATGAAAAACTGTTTTTT. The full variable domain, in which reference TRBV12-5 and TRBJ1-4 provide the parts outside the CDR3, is DARVTQTPRHKVTEMGQEVTMRCQPILGHNTVFWYRQTMMQGLELLAYFRNRAPLDDSGMPKDRFSAEMPDATLATLKIQPSEPRDSAVYFCASGAGVSTNEKLFFGSGTQLSVL.